This T cell receptor (beta chain) was retrieved from a study of early T cells in non-severe SARS-CoV-2 infection. About the research overall: The sequenced material was bulk RNA from unsorted whole blood, and its chains were unpaired.

On this clonotype itself: What it binds is unknown.

Attached unique molecular identifiers marked individual cDNA molecules. TCRdb reprocessed the 5' RACE reads via MiXCR and lists one record per CDR3 protein. The sample comprises more than 90,000 distinct CDR3 sequences, approximately 9.9% of which are singletons, and about 5% rests with the top ten. Study conclusions and caveats: CD4 and private specificities were missed by VDJdb matching, which favored anti-spike CD8 responses.

After removal of 3 bases from V and 2 bases from J, the junction contained 6 bases not matched to a gene. This CDR3 comprises 14 residues. Germline assignment: CDR1 DFQATT and CDR2 SNEGSKA (reference sequence). The sequenced sample consisted of whole blood. The chain couples TRBV20-1 to TRBJ2-5; 7 bases fit TRBD1. This sequence was found in an adult who was a healthcare worker with PCR-confirmed SARS-CoV-2 infection or an uninfected control (not recorded which). CDR3 nucleotides: TGCAGTGCTAGTCACCCGGGACAGCAAGAGACCCAGTACTTC. Residues: CSASHPGQQETQYF.